This TCR beta chain was retrieved from a study of T cell responses to AZD1222 COVID-19 vaccine. Study as a whole: Second-dose schedules of about 4 or about 12 weeks were combined. General observations from the study: Recipients of AZD1222 seropositive at baseline numbered only 6 or 7. The span of vaccine-associated CD4 TCRs extended across spike, with dominance at 160-218 and 743-854.

The CDR3 contains 18 residues. Trimming cost V 5 bases and J 7 bases; bases outside gene matches: 12. Germline V gene lookup returns CDR1 MNHNY and CDR2 SVGAGI (reference sequence). Regarding this clone: What it binds is not known.

Sequencing used immunoSEQ multiplex PCR; TCRdb keeps in-frame clones, though not all of them. The table lists 100,000 to 150,000 clones, roughly 90% of them singletons. The sequences come from peripheral blood, collected on day 0 of AZD1222 vaccination. This receptor was obtained from an adult in good health. The V and J genes are TRBV6-6 and TRBJ2-2; 14 bases are shared with TRBD2. This CDR3 is CASSPHRTSGGMGGELFF. In DNA, the CDR3 is TGTGCCAGCAGTCCCCATCGGACTAGCGGGGGGATGGGCGGGGAGCTGTTTTTT.